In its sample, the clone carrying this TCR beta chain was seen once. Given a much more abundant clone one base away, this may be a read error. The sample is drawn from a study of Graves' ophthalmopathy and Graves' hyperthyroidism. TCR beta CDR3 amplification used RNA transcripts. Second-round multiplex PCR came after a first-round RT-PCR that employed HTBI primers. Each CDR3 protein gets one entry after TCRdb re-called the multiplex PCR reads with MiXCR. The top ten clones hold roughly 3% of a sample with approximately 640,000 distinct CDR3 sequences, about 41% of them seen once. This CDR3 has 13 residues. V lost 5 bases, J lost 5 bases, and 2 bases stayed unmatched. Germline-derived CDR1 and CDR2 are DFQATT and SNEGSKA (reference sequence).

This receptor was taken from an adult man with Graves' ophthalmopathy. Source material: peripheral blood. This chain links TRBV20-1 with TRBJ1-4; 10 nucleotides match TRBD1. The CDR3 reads CSAPGQGNEKLFF. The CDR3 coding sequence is TGCAGTGCTCCGGGACAGGGGAATGAAAAACTGTTTTTT.